The entry below describes one T cell receptor beta chain. Its specificity is unknown. The sample comes from a study of OX40 agonist ivuxolimab in advanced cancers. Study as a whole: Three patients showed partial responses: one hepatocellular carcinoma and two cutaneous melanoma cases. General observations from the study: At 0.1 to 3.0 mg/kg and by week 6, CD4+ and CD8+ T cells in the blood had expanded clonally. Determination of antigen specificity was not performed for the expanded peripheral T cells.

Assay: immunoSEQ multiplex PCR; the TCRdb copy retains only in-frame clones and omits some. The sample has tens of thousands of clones, approximately 88% seen once. The source was CD4+ or CD8+ T cells sorted from blood, collected in a trial of the OX40 agonist ivuxolimab. The sequence came from an adult with an advanced solid tumor such as melanoma, head and neck, liver or kidney cancer.

CDR3 amino acids: CASSPGTGGRPGELFF. CDR3 bases: TGCGCCAGCAGCCCAGGGACAGGGGGCAGGCCCGGGGAGCTGTTTTTT. The rearrangement links TRBV5-1 to TRBJ2-2; 12 bases are shared with TRBD1. The CDR3 covers 16 residues. V lost 4 bases to trimming and J lost 6 bases; unmatched junction nucleotides: 7. Germline values: CDR1 SGHRS, CDR2 YFSETQ.